The clone carrying this TCR beta chain occurred many times. The antigen remains unidentified. This specimen comes from a study of T cells in Graves' hyperthyroidism and ophthalmopathy. Study at large: Before treatment of any kind, peripheral blood was taken at initial diagnosis. Study-level findings and limits: Most thyroid clonotypes with frequency above 0.001 were detected in blood.

An absence of ophthalmopathy progression within 18 months meant stable Graves' hyperthyroidism. J lost 6 bases, V lost 1 base, and 6 bases had no gene match. CDR3 size: 15 residues. Germline CDR1 LGHDT, CDR2 YNNKEL (reference sequence). TCR beta CDR3 regions were amplified from RNA. Initially, a first-round RT-PCR of the TCR CDR3 employed the HTBI primer set. TCRdb processed the multiplex PCR reads anew with MiXCR; each CDR3 protein has one entry. The repertoire holds some 740,000 distinct CDR3 sequences, with about 15% as singletons. This sequence joins TRBV3-1 and TRBJ1-2, with TRBD1 matching over 9 bases. The clonotype originates from a woman aged 18-29 years with Graves' hyperthyroidism. Sequenced: blood. CDR3 protein: CASSQGGGTGNGYTF. Here the CDR3 DNA reads TGTGCCAGCAGCCAAGGCGGGGGGACAGGGAATGGCTACACCTTC.